This T cell receptor beta chain derives from a study of T-cell memory formation after mild COVID-19. This clonotype was detected many times. The CDR3 is 12 amino acids. Germline CDR1 is SEHNR and CDR2 is FQNEAQ (reference sequence). V lost 5 bases, J lost 9 bases, and 14 bases lay in between. TCRdb reprocessed the 5' RACE reads with MiXCR, giving one entry per CDR3 protein. Among about 340,000 distinct CDR3 sequences listed, under 15% were seen once. Sequencing used PBMCs or a T cell subset sorted from them (not recorded which). The J gene is TRBJ2-7, the V gene TRBV7-9; possible D gene TRBD1, 5 bases. This clonotype originated in a man younger than 35 who had mild COVID-19 (a few samples of this study predate the infection). Cell type and time point are not known. CDR3 sequence: CASSHDDQGQYV. The CDR3 region has the DNA TGTGCCAGCAGCCACGACGATCAGGGGCAGTACGTC.